Below, 8 T cell receptor beta chains from the same sample are listed, as sequenced in a study of T cells after yellow fever vaccination. TCRdb itself ran the 5' RACE reads through MiXCR, one entry per CDR3 protein. The repertoire holds hundreds of thousands of distinct CDR3 sequences, 3.6% seen once, with 20% to 30% in the top ten. The specimen comprised PBMCs, sampled on the day of the yellow fever booster vaccination. The receptor set was obtained from a young man who received the YFV17D yellow fever vaccine.

The chain links TRBV5-4 to TRBJ2-1; D unclear. The CDR3 runs to 14 residues. Trimming took 0 bases from V and 5 from J, leaving 9 bases between them. CDR1 is SGHNT, CDR2 YYREEE, per germline (reference sequence). As DNA, the CDR3 is TGTGCCAGCAGCTTGGAAACACGGGACAATGAGCAGTTCTTC. Encoded protein: CASSLETRDNEQFF.

The chain has TRBV28 and TRBJ2-7; D could derive from TRBD1 or TRBD2 (6 bases each). V lost 5 bases, J lost 4 bases, and 18 bases lay in between. The CDR3 contains 15 residues. CDR1 MDHEN and CDR2 SYDVKM come from the germline V gene. The chain's CDR3 is CASSPSLGGGYEQYV. In DNA form, the CDR3 reads TGTGCCAGCAGTCCCTCCTTAGGAGGGGGTTACGAGCAGTACGTC.

This clonotype occurred a few times. The chain recombines TRBV27 with TRBJ1-2; D is possibly TRBD1 (6 bases). V lost 10 bases and J lost 3, with 12 bases in between. From germline, CDR1 is MNHEY and CDR2 SMNVEV (reference sequence). This CDR3 contains 12 residues. CDR3 protein: CATRTDYYGYTF. As DNA, the CDR3 is TGTGCCACCCGGACAGACTACTATGGCTACACCTTC.

This clonotype has ten or more counts. The J gene is TRBJ1-5, the V gene TRBV12-3 or TRBV12-4; D may be TRBD1 (6 bases). This CDR3 spans 19 amino acids. The V end lost 2 bases, the J end lost 4 bases, and 24 bases lay between the germline ends. The CDR3 sequence: CASSLFPKTAGALNQPQHF. The DNA of the CDR3 is TGTGCCAGCAGTTTATTTCCCAAGACGGCAGGGGCTTTGAATCAGCCCCAGCATTTT.

The rearrangement links TRBV7-9 to TRBJ2-1; 7 bases align to TRBD2. The germline V gene encodes CDR1 SEHNR and CDR2 FQNEAQ (reference sequence). With 1 base clipped from V and 10 bases from J, the junction kept 4 bases outside the gene matches. The CDR3 sequence is 13 residues long. The CDR3 protein is CASSLVAAGEQFF. The CDR3 region has the DNA TGTGCCAGCAGCTTAGTGGCAGCGGGGGAGCAGTTCTTC.

This clonotype was detected ten times or more. The chain has TRBV20-1 and TRBJ2-5; 7 positions match TRBD2. Per the germline V gene, CDR1 is DFQATT and CDR2 is SNEGSKA (reference sequence). The V gene end was trimmed by 2 bases and the J gene end by 5 bases; junction bases not matched to a gene: 5. This CDR3 is built from 13 residues. The CDR3 protein is CSARRTRGETQYF. In nucleotides, the CDR3 is TGCAGTGCTAGACGGACGCGGGGGGAGACCCAGTACTTC.

The chain employs TRBV30 and TRBJ2-1; D is perhaps TRBD1 (5 bases). CDR1 and CDR2 from the germline V gene are GTSNPN and SVGIG (reference sequence). The ends were cut back, 3 bases at V and 2 bases at J, with 14 bases in the middle. This CDR3 is built from 15 residues. CDR3 DNA sequence: TGTGCCTGGAGAGGACAAGGTAAAACCTACAATGAGCAGTTCTTC. Amino acid sequence: CAWRGQGKTYNEQFF.

The chain links TRBV15 to TRBJ2-1; no firm D call. The V and J ends lost 1 base and 0 bases respectively, with 7 bases between them. This CDR3 has 15 residues. CDR1 LNHNV and CDR2 YYDKDF come from the germline V gene (reference sequence). The CDR3 loop reads CATSRVGTSYNEQFF. The CDR3 bases are TGTGCCACCAGCAGAGTAGGCACCTCCTACAATGAGCAGTTCTTC.